This T cell receptor (beta chain) was identified in a study of molecular identifiers for immune sequencing clone quantification (dated by TCRdb to the late 2010s). For the study in its entirety: For a replicate experiment, RNA from around 20,000 or 100,000 naive CD8 T cells was divided into five aliquots, of which four were sequenced. The study was a methods study using CD8 T cells to benchmark molecular-identifier clustering-based TCR repertoire sequencing (MIDCIRS) and TCR RNA copy counting. General conclusions and limits of the study: In CMV-specific effector cells, clones with more than 20 RNA copies contained over 99% of molecules, whereas in naive cells such clones contained under 1% of molecules. Spiked-in Jurkat TCR RNA equivalent to a single cell was reported to be detectable even among approximately 1 million naive CD8 T cells. Modeling indicated around 2.7 TCR RNA copies recovered per cell, compared with approximately 10 by digital PCR, which implies a capture efficiency of 25% to 35%. Identical TCR molecules sharing a barcode could cause highly expanded clone sizes to be underestimated. Without barcode sub-clustering, chimeric consensus sequences inflated TCR diversity; chimeras reached as high as 47%. Naive libraries contained spiked-in Jurkat TCR RNA (approximately nine copies' worth), which is not part of the donor repertoire.

The CDR3 covers 16 residues, taking in both the cysteine and the phenylalanine. The CDR3 DNA has 48 bases and is translated from base 1. V and J lose 4 bases and 4 bases, and a span of 16 bases separates them. Taken from the germline V gene, the CDR1 and CDR2 loops are MNHEY and SVGAGI. The library was built by means of PCR. The listed sequencing device is Illumina HiSeq 4000. Bulk TCR libraries were made following a previously described method, with the TCR primers given in Table S5. The Qiagen AllPrep DNA/RNA kit was used to purify total RNA. Before analysis, reads from multiple sequencing runs of the same library were pooled. The original methods were these. Reads were retained only if the reads had an exact TCR constant sequence, and the retained reads were trimmed to 150 nt and grouped according to their 12-nt molecular barcodes. Reads inside each barcode group were sub-clustered using a 15% Levenshtein threshold, and a quality-weighted consensus sequence was constructed for each RNA molecule. Non-functional sequences were removed, as were lower-count sequences one edit away from another. Barcode sub-clusters with fewer than 20% of the maximum read count were removed, based on fitting two negative binomial distributions. TCRdb trimmed public reads at Q25 via fastp, called clones via MiXCR and kept in-frame beta chains. Records with the same CDR3 protein are collapsed into one entry carrying the most frequent genes and DNA. The V and J calls and clone size come from TCRdb's table, not from the authors' own analysis. The sample yields about 510,000 distinct CDR3 sequences; about a fifth were counted once. Approximately 0.84% of the sample rests with the top ten.

This clonotype occurred many times. The antigen it recognizes is unknown. Per-nucleotide qualities are absent, and no much larger clonotype sits a single base away. Naive CD8 T cell libraries were made from 20,000 to 1,000,000 sorted cells using 10%, 30% or 50% of purified RNA. Naive CD8 T cells were FACS-sorted as CD8+CD4-CCR7+CD45RA+ on a BD FACSAria II into RLT Plus buffer. Detection sensitivity was tested by spiking Jurkat RNA equal to 9 to 10 TCR copies' worth into samples containing roughly 19,000-1,000,000 naive CD8 T cells. CD8 T cells were enriched with RosetteSep CD8+ T Cell Enrichment Cocktail and Ficoll-Paque, followed by ACK red cell lysis.

This TCR derives from a human donor in good health. Some libraries in this study had Jurkat cell RNA spiked in. The chain employs TRBV6-5 and TRBJ2-2; the D region possibly corresponds to TRBD2 (6 bases align). Sequences were obtained from naive CD8+ T cells from blood, with Jurkat cell RNA spiked in. Sample cell subset or site, as interpreted from the label and publication: FACS-sorted CD8+CD4-CCR7+CD45RA+ naive T cells. The DNA sequence follows: TGTGCCAGCAGTTGGGAGGACACTCCGAGCACCGGGGAGCTGTTTTTT. This translates into CASSWEDTPSTGELFF.